These T cell receptor beta chains were read from a single sample in a study of cytomegalovirus exposure and HLA in healthy donors. Assay: immunoSEQ multiplex PCR; the TCRdb copy retains only in-frame clones and omits some. The sample contains roughly 100,000 clones, around 61% of which appear only once. Sequencing was done on a sample of PBMCs. The receptors come from a woman between 45 and 60 years old in good health and CMV-seronegative. CDR3s include the opening cysteine and the closing phenylalanine or tryptophan. D genes are given only for firm matches. Clone size appears in some rows only: once, few, many, or a class for an expanded clone.

D: TRBD1; V: TRBV5-1; J: TRBJ1-6; size: -; CDR3: CASSRDPAQGNSPLHF; DNA: TGCGCCAGCAGTAGGGATCCAGCACAGGGGAATTCACCCCTCCACTTT
D: TRBD2; V: TRBV15; J: TRBJ2-5; size: -; CDR3: CATSRSSGGQETQYF; DNA: TGTGCCACCAGCAGATCCTCCGGGGGGCAAGAGACCCAGTACTTC
D: TRBD2; V: TRBV6-5; J: TRBJ2-5; size: -; CDR3: CASTYGTSGGETQYF; DNA: TGTGCCAGCACCTACGGAACTAGCGGGGGTGAGACCCAGTACTTC
D: -; V: TRBV27; J: TRBJ1-5; size: few; CDR3: CASSLSGGTGLQPQHF; DNA: TGTGCCAGCAGTTTATCGGGGGGAACGGGCCTCCAGCCCCAGCATTTT
D: -; V: TRBV30; J: TRBJ2-3; size: few; CDR3: CAWSVSRAPVGLRTSTDTQYF; DNA: TGTGCCTGGAGTGTATCTCGGGCTCCCGTGGGTTTAAGGACTAGCACAGATACGCAGTATTTT
D: -; V: TRBV10-1; J: TRBJ1-2; size: once; CDR3: CASEDRPYGYTF; DNA: TGCGCCAGCGAAGACAGACCCTATGGCTACACCTTC
D: -; V: TRBV6-1; J: TRBJ2-2; size: few; CDR3: CASSEWAFGELFF; DNA: TGTGCCAGCAGTGAATGGGCTTTCGGGGAGCTGTTTTTT
D: -; V: TRBV28; J: TRBJ2-5; size: -; CDR3: CATRGGGRARETQYF; DNA: TGTGCCACGAGGGGGGGAGGGAGGGCCCGAGAGACCCAGTACTTC
D: TRBD1; V: TRBV15; J: TRBJ1-1; size: -; CDR3: CATSRGGVQGAGTEAFF; DNA: TGCGCCACCAGCAGAGGTGGTGTACAGGGGGCCGGGACTGAAGCTTTCTTT
D: TRBD1; V: TRBV19; J: TRBJ1-6; size: -; CDR3: CASSPLRTGGVGISPLHF; DNA: TGTGCCAGTAGTCCCCTTCGGACAGGGGGCGTGGGTATTTCACCCCTCCACTTT
D: TRBD2; V: TRBV10-1; J: TRBJ2-5; size: -; CDR3: CASGTSGGSETQYF; DNA: TGCGCCAGCGGGACTAGCGGGGGCTCAGAGACCCAGTACTTC
D: -; V: TRBV27; J: TRBJ2-7; size: -; CDR3: CASSGGGGGWEQYF; DNA: TGTGCCAGCAGTGGCGGGGGCGGGGGTTGGGAGCAGTACTTC
D: -; V: TRBV28; J: TRBJ1-5; size: -; CDR3: CASRDTNQPQHF; DNA: TGTGCCAGCCGGGACACCAATCAGCCCCAGCATTTT
D: TRBD2; V: TRBV11-2; J: TRBJ2-1; size: -; CDR3: CASSSSWLAGVNEQFF; DNA: TGTGCCAGCAGCTCCTCGTGGCTAGCGGGGGTGAATGAGCAGTTCTTC
D: -; V: TRBV30; J: TRBJ2-5; size: -; CDR3: CAWSPGWAETQYF; DNA: TGTGCCTGGAGCCCAGGGTGGGCAGAGACCCAGTACTTC
D: -; V: TRBV11-3; J: TRBJ1-1; size: -; CDR3: CASSPTSPGIEAFF; DNA: TGTGCCAGCAGCCCCACTTCCCCAGGAATTGAAGCTTTCTTT
D: -; V: TRBV5-4; J: TRBJ2-7; size: -; CDR3: CASSLPGYGRGEQYF; DNA: TGTGCCAGCAGCTTGCCAGGCTATGGAAGGGGGGAGCAGTACTTC
D: TRBD2; V: TRBV10-3; J: TRBJ2-1; size: -; CDR3: CATQVNRGGSYNEQFF; DNA: TGTGCCACCCAGGTTAACCGCGGGGGATCCTACAATGAGCAGTTCTTC
D: TRBD1; V: TRBV27; J: TRBJ2-3; size: few; CDR3: CASSFTPEGGSTDTQYF; DNA: TGTGCCAGCAGTTTTACCCCGGAAGGGGGCAGCACAGATACGCAGTATTTT
D: TRBD1; V: TRBV5-4; J: TRBJ1-2; size: -; CDR3: CASSLEQGNLYGYTF; DNA: TGTGCCAGCAGCTTGGAACAGGGGAATCTCTATGGCTACACCTTC
D: -; V: TRBV7-2; J: TRBJ1-3; size: -; CDR3: CASSLGWGRRGGSGNTIYF; DNA: TGTGCCAGCAGCTTAGGTTGGGGTCGGAGGGGTGGCTCTGGAAACACCATATATTTT
D: -; V: TRBV5-1; J: TRBJ2-1; size: -; CDR3: CASSLAANLYNEQFF; DNA: TGCGCCAGCAGCTTGGCTGCGAACCTTTACAATGAGCAGTTCTTC
D: TRBD1; V: TRBV7-9; J: TRBJ1-1; size: once; CDR3: CASSLDRYGTGYTEAFF; DNA: TGTGCCAGCAGCTTAGATAGGTACGGGACAGGGTACACTGAAGCTTTCTTT
D: TRBD1; V: TRBV27; J: TRBJ2-3; size: -; CDR3: CASKGYGTGTYTQYF; DNA: TGTGCCAGCAAAGGGTATGGGACAGGGACCTATACGCAGTATTTT
D: -; V: TRBV28; J: TRBJ1-1; size: few; CDR3: CASSLSDGVTEAFF; DNA: TGTGCCAGCAGTTTATCGGACGGGGTAACTGAAGCTTTCTTT
D: -; V: TRBV19; J: TRBJ2-3; size: once; CDR3: CASSGGGSDLTDTQYF; DNA: TGTGCCAGTAGTGGGGGCGGGTCCGACCTCACAGATACGCAGTATTTT
D: -; V: TRBV18; J: TRBJ2-7; size: -; CDR3: CASSPPSRGSYEQYF; DNA: TGTGCCAGCTCACCACCTTCCAGGGGTTCCTACGAGCAGTACTTC